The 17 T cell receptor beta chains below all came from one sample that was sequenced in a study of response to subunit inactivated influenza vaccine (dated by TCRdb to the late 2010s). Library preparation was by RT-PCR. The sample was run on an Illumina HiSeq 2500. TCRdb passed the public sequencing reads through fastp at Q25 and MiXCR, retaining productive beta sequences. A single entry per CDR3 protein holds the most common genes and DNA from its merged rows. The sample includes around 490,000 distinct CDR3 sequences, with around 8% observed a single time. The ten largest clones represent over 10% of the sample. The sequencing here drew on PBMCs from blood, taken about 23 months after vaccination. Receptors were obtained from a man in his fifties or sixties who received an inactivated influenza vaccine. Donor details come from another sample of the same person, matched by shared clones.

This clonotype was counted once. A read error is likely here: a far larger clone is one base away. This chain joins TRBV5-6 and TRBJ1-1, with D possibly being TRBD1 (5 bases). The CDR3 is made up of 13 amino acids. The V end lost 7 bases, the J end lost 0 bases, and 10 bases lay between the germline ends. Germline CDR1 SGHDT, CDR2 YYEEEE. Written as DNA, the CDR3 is TGTGCCAGCTGCCTGACAGTGAACACTGAAGCTTTCTTT. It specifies CASCLTVNTEAFF. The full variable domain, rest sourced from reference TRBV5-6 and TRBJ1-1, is DAGVTQSPTHLIKTRGQQVTLRCSPKSGHDTVSWYQQALGQGPQFIFQYYEEEERQRGNFPDRFSGHQFPNYSSELNVNALLLGDSALYLCASCLTVNTEAFFGQGTRLTVV.

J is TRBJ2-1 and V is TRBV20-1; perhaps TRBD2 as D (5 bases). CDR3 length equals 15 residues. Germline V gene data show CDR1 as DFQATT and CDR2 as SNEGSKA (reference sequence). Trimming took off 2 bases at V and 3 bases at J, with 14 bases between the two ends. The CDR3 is CSARTAGRIYNEQFF. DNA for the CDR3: TGCAGTGCTAGAACGGCGGGTAGAATCTACAATGAGCAGTTCTTC.

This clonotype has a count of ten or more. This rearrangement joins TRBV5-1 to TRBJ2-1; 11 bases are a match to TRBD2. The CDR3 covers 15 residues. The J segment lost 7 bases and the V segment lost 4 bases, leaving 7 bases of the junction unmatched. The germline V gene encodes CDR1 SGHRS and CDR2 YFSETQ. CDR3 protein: CASSGVAGGENEQFF. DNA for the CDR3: TGCGCCAGCAGCGGAGTAGCGGGAGGGGAAAATGAGCAGTTCTTC.

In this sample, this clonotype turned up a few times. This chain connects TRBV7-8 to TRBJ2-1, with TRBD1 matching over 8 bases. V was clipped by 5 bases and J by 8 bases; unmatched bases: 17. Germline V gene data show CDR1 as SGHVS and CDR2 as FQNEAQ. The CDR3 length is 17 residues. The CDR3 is CASSIDRGGLQRHEQFF. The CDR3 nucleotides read TGTGCCAGCAGCATCGACAGGGGAGGTCTACAGCGTCATGAGCAGTTCTTC.

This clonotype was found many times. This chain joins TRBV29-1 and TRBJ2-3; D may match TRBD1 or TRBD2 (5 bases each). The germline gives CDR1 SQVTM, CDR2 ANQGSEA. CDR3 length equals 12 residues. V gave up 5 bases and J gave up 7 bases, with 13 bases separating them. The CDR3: CSVTPGAHTQYF. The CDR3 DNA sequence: TGCAGCGTTACCCCCGGGGCTCATACGCAGTATTTT.

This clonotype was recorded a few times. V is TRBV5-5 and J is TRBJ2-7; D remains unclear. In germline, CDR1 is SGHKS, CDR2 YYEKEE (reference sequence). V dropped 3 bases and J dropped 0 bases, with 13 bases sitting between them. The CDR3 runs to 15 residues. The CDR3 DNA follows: TGTGCCAGCAGCTCACAAGGGTTAACCTCCTACGAGCAGTACTTC. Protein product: CASSSQGLTSYEQYF.

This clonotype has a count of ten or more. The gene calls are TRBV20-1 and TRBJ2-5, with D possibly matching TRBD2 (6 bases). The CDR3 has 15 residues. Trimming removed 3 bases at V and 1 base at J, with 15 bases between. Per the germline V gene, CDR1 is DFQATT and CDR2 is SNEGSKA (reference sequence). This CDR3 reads CSASISGRAQETQYF. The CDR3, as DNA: TGCAGTGCTAGTATTAGCGGTAGGGCCCAAGAGACCCAGTACTTC.

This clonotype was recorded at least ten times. CDR3 DNA sequence: TGTGCCAGCAGTTTCTGGCTAGGCGAGCAGTACTTC. This sequence encodes CASSFWLGEQYF. The genes are TRBV12-3 or TRBV12-4 and TRBJ2-7; D remains ambiguous. CDR3 size: 12 residues. Trimming took off 3 bases at V and 6 bases at J, with 9 bases between the two ends.

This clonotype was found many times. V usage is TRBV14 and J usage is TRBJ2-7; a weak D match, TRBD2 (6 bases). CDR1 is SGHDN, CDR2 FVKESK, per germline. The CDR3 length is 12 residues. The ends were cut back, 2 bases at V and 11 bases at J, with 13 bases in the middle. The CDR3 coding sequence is TGTGCCAGCAGCCAATTTGGCGGAGGGGAGTACTTC. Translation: CASSQFGGGEYF.

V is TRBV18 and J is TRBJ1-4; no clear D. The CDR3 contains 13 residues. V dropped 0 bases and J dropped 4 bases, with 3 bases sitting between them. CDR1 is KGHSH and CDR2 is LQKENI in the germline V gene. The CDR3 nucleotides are TGTGCCAGCTCACCACCGGGTAATGAAAAACTGTTTTTT. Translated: CASSPPGNEKLFF.

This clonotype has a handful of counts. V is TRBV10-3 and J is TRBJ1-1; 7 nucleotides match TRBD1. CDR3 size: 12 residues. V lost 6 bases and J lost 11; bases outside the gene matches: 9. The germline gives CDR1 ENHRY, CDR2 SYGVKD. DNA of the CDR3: TGTGCCATCAGCCCAACAGGGGAGGTCGCTTTCTTT. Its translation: CAISPTGEVAFF.

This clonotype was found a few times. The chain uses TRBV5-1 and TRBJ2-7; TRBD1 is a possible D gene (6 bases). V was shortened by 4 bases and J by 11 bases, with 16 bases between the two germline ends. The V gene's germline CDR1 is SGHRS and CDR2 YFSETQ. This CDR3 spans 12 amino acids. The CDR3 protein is CASSEDSALEYF. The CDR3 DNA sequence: TGCGCCAGCAGCGAGGACAGTGCCCTTGAGTACTTC.

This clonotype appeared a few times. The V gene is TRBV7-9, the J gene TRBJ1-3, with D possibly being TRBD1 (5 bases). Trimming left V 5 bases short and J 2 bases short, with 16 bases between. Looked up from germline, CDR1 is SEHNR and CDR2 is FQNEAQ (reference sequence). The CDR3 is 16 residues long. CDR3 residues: CASSPRRGSTGNTIYF. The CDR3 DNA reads TGTGCCAGCAGCCCCCGTCGGGGGTCTACTGGAAACACCATATATTTT. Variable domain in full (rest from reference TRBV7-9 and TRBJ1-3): DTGVSQNPRHKITKRGQNVTFRCDPISEHNRLYWYRQTLGQGPEFLTYFQNEAQLEKSRLLSDRFSAERPKGSFSTLEIQRTEQGDSAMYLCASSPRRGSTGNTIYFGEGSWLTVV.

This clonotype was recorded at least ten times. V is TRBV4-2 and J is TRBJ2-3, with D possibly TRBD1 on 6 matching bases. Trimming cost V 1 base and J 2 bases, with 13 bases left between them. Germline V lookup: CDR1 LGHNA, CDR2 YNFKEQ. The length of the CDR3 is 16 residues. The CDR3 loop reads CASSQVVGTNTDTQYF. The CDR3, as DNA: TGTGCCAGCAGCCAAGTCGTCGGGACAAACACAGATACGCAGTATTTT.

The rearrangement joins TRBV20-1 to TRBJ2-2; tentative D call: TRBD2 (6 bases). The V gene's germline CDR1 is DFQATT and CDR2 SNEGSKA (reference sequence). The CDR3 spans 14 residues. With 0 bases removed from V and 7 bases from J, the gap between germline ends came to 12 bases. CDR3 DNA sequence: TGCAGTGCTAGAGATATACCGGGGGTCGGGGAGCTGTTTTTT. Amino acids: CSARDIPGVGELFF.

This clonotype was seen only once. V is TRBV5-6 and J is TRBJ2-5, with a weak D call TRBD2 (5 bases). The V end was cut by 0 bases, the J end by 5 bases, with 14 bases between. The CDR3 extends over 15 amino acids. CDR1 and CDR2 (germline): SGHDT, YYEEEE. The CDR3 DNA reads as TGTGCCAGCAGCTTGGCCGGGGATGGTGCGGAGACCCAGTACTTC. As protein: CASSLAGDGAETQYF.

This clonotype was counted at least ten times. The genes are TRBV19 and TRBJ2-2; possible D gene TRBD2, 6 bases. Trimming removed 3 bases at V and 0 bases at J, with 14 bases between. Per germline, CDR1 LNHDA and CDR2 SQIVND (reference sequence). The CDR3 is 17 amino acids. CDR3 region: CASSISLASTNTGELFF. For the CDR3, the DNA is TGTGCCAGTAGTATCTCACTAGCCTCTACGAACACCGGGGAGCTGTTTTTT.